The 2 T cell receptor beta chains presented below share a single source sample, sequenced in a study of blood T cell repertoires in COVID-19. This table comes from immunoSEQ multiplex PCR, and its TCRdb copy is limited to in-frame clones, with some not included. The sample has some 500,000 clones, over 75% seen once. The sequencing sample was made of PBMCs or T cells enriched from blood (not recorded which). The source of these receptors is a woman aged 40 to 55 who had recovered from COVID-19.

As to this clone: This CDR3 is also generated by other DNA sequences in the sample. The V call is TRBV5-1, the J call TRBJ2-1, with 7 bases lining up with TRBD2. V dropped 4 bases and J dropped 1; count of bases not matched to a gene: 5. This CDR3 is built from 15 residues. Germline CDR1 SGHRS, CDR2 YFSETQ. The CDR3 spells CASSPASGSYNEQFF. CDR3 sequence (DNA): TGCGCCAGCAGCCCCGCTAGCGGTTCCTACAATGAGCAGTTCTTC.

V is TRBV7-9 and J is TRBJ2-7; 15 bases align to TRBD2. This CDR3 region has 17 residues. The ends lost 5 bases at V and 3 bases at J; junction bases unmatched: 8. Germline lookup yields CDR1 SEHNR and CDR2 FQNEAQ (reference sequence). The CDR3 region is CASSLPPGLAGGYEQYF. CDR3 nucleotides: TGTGCCAGCAGCCTACCCCCGGGACTAGCGGGAGGCTACGAGCAGTACTTC.